This T cell receptor beta chain was sequenced in a study of early T cells in non-severe SARS-CoV-2 infection. The wider study: Sequencing used unsorted whole-blood bulk RNA, so chains lack pairing.

Trimming removed 1 base at V and 1 base at J, with 11 bases between. This CDR3 comprises 15 residues. Germline CDR1 is SGHAT and CDR2 is FQNNGV. Study outcomes and limitations: The study's VDJdb matching favored anti-spike CD8 responses and missed private and CD4 specificities.

Attachment of unique molecular identifiers was made to individual cDNA molecules. In TCRdb, the 5' RACE reads were re-called with MiXCR into one record per CDR3 protein. Here the sample spans 37,000 or so distinct CDR3 sequences, 5% to 6.5% being singletons. Notes on this clonotype: Its target is not known.

The clonotype was recovered from an adult who was a healthcare worker with PCR-confirmed SARS-CoV-2 infection or an uninfected control (not recorded which). Sequencing used whole blood. V and J are TRBV11-2 and TRBJ2-7, with D maybe TRBD1 (6 bases). In DNA, the CDR3 is TGTGCCAGCAGCTTAGGGGCAGGGGATTCCTACGAGCAGTACTTC. This sequence encodes CASSLGAGDSYEQYF.